The clone carrying this TCR beta chain was counted only a few times. The sample holds other DNA sequences that translate to the same CDR3. This record comes from a study of blood T cell repertoires in COVID-19. As originally analysed: From reference gene primer amplification, estimates of nucleated cell counts were derived. Generated by immunoSEQ multiplex PCR, the TCRdb table keeps only in-frame clones and is missing some. That table supplies the V and J calls and clone size; D and trimming were determined from the DNA. The sample shows 150,000 to 200,000 clones, 70% to 90% of them seen only once. Germline-derived CDR1 and CDR2 are SGHRS and YFSETQ. The CDR3 runs to 17 residues. Germline trimming cut 0 bases from V and 0 bases from J; bases unmatched to any gene: 9.

V gene TRBV5-1 combines with J gene TRBJ2-7; 7 nucleotides align to TRBD2. This TCR came from a man aged 55 to 70 with acute or convalescent COVID-19. Sequences were obtained from peripheral blood. The CDR3 loop is CASSLGASGPSSYEQYF. The CDR3 DNA is TGCGCCAGCAGCTTGGGGGCTAGCGGACCCAGCTCCTACGAGCAGTACTTC.